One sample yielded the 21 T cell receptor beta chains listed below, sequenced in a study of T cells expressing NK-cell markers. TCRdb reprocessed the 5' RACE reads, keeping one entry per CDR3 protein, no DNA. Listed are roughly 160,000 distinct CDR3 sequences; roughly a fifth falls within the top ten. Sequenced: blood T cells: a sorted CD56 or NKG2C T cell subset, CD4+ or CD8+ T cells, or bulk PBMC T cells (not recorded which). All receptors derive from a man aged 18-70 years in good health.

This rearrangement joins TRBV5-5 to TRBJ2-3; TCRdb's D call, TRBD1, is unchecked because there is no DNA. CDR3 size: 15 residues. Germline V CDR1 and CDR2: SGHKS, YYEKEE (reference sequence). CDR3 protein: CASSLFGGTSDTQYF.

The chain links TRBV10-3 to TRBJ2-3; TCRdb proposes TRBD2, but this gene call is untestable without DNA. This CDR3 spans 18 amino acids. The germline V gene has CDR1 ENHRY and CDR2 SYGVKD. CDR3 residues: CAISEGAGLAGETDTQYF.

CDR3 region: CASSRVGNEQFF. The chain has TRBV6-6 and TRBJ2-1. This CDR3 comprises 12 residues. Germline CDR1 is MNHNY and CDR2 is SVGAGI (reference sequence).

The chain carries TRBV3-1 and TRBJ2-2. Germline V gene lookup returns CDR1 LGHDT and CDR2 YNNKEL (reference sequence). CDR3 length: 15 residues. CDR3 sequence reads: CASSQWVTATGELFF.

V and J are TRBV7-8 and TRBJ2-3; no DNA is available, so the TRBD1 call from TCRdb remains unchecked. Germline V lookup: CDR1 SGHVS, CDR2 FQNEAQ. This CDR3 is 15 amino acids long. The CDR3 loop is CASSNNRDGTDTQYF. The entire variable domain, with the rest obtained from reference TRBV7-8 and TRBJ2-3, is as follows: GAGVSQSPRYKVAKRGQDVALRCDPISGHVSLFWYQQALGQGPEFLTYFQNEAQLDKSGLPSDRFFAERPEGSVSTLKIQRTQQEDSAVYLCASSNNRDGTDTQYFGPGTRLTVL.

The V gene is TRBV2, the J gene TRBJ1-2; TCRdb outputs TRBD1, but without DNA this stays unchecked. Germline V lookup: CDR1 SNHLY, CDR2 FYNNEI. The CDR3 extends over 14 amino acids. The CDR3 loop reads CATIGTGSANGYTF.

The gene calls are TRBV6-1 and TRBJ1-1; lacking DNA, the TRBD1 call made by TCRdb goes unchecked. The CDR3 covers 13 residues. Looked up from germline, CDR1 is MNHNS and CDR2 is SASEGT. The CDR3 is CASSETQGALTFF.

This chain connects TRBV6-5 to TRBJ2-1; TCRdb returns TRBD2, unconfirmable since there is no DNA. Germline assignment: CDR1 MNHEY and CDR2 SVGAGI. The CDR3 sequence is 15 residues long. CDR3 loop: CASSYSPTTIHEQFF.

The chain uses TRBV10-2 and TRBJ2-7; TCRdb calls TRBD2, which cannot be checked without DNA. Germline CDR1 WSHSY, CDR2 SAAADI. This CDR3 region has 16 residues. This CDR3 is CASSEKTSGGAYEQYF.

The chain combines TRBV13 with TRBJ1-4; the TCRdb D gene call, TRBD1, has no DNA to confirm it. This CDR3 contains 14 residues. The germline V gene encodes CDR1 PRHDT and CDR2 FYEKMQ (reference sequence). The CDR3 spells CASSPGHPGEKLFF.

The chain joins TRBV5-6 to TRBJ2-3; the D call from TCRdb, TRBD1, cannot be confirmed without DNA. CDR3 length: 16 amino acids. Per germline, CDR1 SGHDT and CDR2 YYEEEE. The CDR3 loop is CASSLRRRGYGDTQYF.

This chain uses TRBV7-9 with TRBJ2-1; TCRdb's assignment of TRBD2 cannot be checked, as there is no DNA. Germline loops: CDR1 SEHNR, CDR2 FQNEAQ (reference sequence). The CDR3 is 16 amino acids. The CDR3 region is CASSLAGTTHFYEQFF. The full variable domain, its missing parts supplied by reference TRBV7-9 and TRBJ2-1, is DTGVSQNPRHKITKRGQNVTFRCDPISEHNRLYWYRQTLGQGPEFLTYFQNEAQLEKSRLLSDRFSAERPKGSFSTLEIQRTEQGDSAMYLCASSLAGTTHFYEQFFGPGTRLTVL.

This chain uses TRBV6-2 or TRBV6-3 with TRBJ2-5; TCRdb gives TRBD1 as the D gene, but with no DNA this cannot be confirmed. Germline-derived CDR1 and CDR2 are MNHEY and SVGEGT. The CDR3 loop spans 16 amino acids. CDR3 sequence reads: CASSLLAGAGQETQYF.

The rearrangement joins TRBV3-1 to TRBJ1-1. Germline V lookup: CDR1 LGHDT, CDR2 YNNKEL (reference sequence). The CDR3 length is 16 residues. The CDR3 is CASSQEPEVLNTEAFF.

The CDR3 loop reads CASEKIEGGREEDSYNEQFF. This chain joins TRBV11-1 and TRBJ2-1; checking the TCRdb D call of TRBD1 is not possible without DNA. CDR1 is SGHAT, CDR2 FQDESV, per germline (reference sequence). This CDR3 comprises 20 residues.

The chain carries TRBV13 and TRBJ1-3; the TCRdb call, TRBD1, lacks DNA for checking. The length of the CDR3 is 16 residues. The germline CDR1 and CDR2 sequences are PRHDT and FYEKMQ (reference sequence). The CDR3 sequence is CASSFADRGSGNTIYF. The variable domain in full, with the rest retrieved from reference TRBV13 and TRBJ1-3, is AAGVIQSPRHLIKEKRETATLKCYPIPRHDTVYWYQQGPGQDPQFLISFYEKMQSDKGSIPDRFSAQQFSDYHSELNMSSLELGDSALYFCASSFADRGSGNTIYFGEGSWLTVV.

The CDR3 reads CASRQPGFRSYEQYF. The V call is TRBV13, the J call TRBJ2-7; checking the TCRdb D call of TRBD1 is not possible without DNA. There are 15 residues in the CDR3. The V gene's germline CDR1 is PRHDT and CDR2 FYEKMQ (reference sequence).

Here the CDR3 reads CASSSTGEYEKLFF. The V and J genes are TRBV5-1 and TRBJ1-4; TCRdb lists TRBD1, though no DNA is available to test this call. Germline V gene lookup returns CDR1 SGHRS and CDR2 YFSETQ. The CDR3 is made up of 14 amino acids.

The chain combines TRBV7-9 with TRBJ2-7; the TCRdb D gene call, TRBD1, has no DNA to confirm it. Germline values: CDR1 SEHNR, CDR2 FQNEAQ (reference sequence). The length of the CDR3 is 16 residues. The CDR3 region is CASSIGQGVGSYEQYF.

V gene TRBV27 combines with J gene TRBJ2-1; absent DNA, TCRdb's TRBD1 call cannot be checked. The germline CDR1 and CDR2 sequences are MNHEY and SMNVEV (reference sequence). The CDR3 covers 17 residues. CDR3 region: CASSLYDSGARGTAQFF.

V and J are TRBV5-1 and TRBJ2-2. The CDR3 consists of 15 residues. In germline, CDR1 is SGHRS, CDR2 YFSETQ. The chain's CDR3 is CASSLSAGDTGELFF.